The clone carrying this T cell receptor (beta chain) was counted a single time. CDR1 SEHNR and CDR2 FQNEAQ come from the germline V gene (reference sequence). The V and J ends lost 4 bases and 0 bases respectively, with 9 bases between them. This CDR3 contains 14 residues. This sample was taken from a study of immune evolution from preneoplasia to lung adenocarcinoma. The repertoire was sequenced with immunoSEQ multiplex PCR; TCRdb's copy has only in-frame clones and lacks some. The sample includes 9,500 to 10,000 clones, roughly three quarters of them seen just once. The chain couples TRBV7-9 to TRBJ1-2; maybe TRBD1 (5 bases). The sequencing input was FFPE lung adenocarcinoma in situ tissue. This clonotype originated in a person of 80 years or more with lung adenocarcinoma. This CDR3 is CASSSGVSNYGYTF. The CDR3 DNA follows: TGTGCCAGCAGCTCGGGGGTCTCTAACTATGGCTACACCTTC. Full variable domain (missing parts from reference TRBV7-9 and TRBJ1-2): DTGVSQNPRHKITKRGQNVTFRCDPISEHNRLYWYRQTLGQGPEFLTYFQNEAQLEKSRLLSDRFSAERPKGSFSTLEIQRTEQGDSAMYLCASSSGVSNYGYTFGSGTRLTVV.